The 4 T cell receptor beta chains below all came from one sample that was sequenced in a study of radiation and T cells in renal cell carcinoma. The table came from immunoSEQ multiplex PCR; TCRdb's copy has only in-frame clones and leaves some out. In the table there are roughly 160,000 clones, about 87% of which are singletons. The time point was: blood 4 weeks post-SBRT, at nephrectomy. Treatment denoted: 15 Gy SBRT to primary tumor, nephrectomy 4 weeks later. The sequences come from blood, collected from a patient whose treatment included radiotherapy and nephrectomy. The receptors were sampled from a woman aged 50 to 65 with renal cell carcinoma.

The rearrangement uses TRBV9 and TRBJ2-1; D uncertain. This CDR3 comprises 15 residues. Deletions cut 0 bases from V and 4 bases from J, with 11 bases between. CDR1 SGDLS and CDR2 YYNGEE come from the germline V gene. CDR3 coding DNA: TGTGCCAGCAGCGTAGACGAACAGAGTTACAATGAGCAGTTCTTC. Encoded protein: CASSVDEQSYNEQFF.

The V and J genes are TRBV7-2 and TRBJ2-1; TRBD1 matches 7 bases. This CDR3 has 14 amino acids. Germline-derived CDR1 and CDR2 are SGHTA and FQGNSA. Trimming removed 3 bases from V and 10 bases from J; junction bases left unmatched: 9. CDR3: CASSFGSGGGEQFF. CDR3 sequence (DNA): TGTGCCAGCAGCTTCGGTTCAGGGGGTGGAGAGCAGTTCTTC.

This chain connects TRBV27 to TRBJ2-3; D remains unclear. The CDR3 contains 13 residues. Per the germline V gene, CDR1 is MNHEY and CDR2 is SMNVEV (reference sequence). Trimming removed 4 bases from V and 0 bases from J, with 5 bases in between. The CDR3: CASSSSSTDTQYF. The CDR3 DNA reads TGTGCCAGCAGTTCATCTAGCACAGATACGCAGTATTTT.

The V and J genes are TRBV7-2 and TRBJ2-1; D ambiguous. V lost 5 bases, J lost 0 bases, and 8 bases lay in between. The CDR3 has 14 residues. Germline CDR1 SGHTA, CDR2 FQGNSA. The CDR3 DNA is TGTGCCAGCAGCCCACCGGGCTCCTACAATGAGCAGTTCTTC. Translated, it gives CASSPPGSYNEQFF.